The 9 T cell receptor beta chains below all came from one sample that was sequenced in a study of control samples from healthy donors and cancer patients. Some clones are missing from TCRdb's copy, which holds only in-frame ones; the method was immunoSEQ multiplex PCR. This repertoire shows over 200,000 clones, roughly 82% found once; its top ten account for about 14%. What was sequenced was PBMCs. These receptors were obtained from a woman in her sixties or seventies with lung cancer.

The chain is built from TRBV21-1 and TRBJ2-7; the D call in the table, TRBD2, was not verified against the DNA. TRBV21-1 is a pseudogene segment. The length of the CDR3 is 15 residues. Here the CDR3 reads CASSLRLAGGPEQYF. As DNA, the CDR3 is TGTGCCAGCAGCCTACGACTAGCGGGAGGTCCCGAGCAGTACTTC.

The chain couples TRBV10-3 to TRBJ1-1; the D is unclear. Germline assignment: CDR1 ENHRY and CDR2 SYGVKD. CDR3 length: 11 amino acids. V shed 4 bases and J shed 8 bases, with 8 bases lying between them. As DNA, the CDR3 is TGTGCCATCAGTGGGGCGGGGGAAGCTTTCTTT. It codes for CAISGAGEAFF.

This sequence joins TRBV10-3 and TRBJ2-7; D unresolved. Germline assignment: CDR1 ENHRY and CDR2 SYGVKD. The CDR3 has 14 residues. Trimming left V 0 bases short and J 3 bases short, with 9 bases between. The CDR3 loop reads CAISESRENYEQYF. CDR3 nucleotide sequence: TGTGCCATCAGTGAGTCGCGTGAGAACTACGAGCAGTACTTC.

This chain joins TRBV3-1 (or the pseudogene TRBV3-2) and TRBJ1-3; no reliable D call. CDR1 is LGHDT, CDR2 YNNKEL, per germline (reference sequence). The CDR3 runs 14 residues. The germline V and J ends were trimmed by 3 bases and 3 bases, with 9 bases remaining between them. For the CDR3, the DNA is TGTGCCAGCAGCCAGCAAGGAGGTGGAAACACCATATATTTT. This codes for CASSQQGGGNTIYF.

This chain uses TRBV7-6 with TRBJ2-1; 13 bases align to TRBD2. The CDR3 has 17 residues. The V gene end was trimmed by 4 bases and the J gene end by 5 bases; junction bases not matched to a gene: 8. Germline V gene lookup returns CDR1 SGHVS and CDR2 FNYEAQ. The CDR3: CASSSLTSGRGHNEQFF. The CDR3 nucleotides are TGTGCCAGCAGCTCCCTTACTAGCGGGAGGGGCCACAATGAGCAGTTCTTC.

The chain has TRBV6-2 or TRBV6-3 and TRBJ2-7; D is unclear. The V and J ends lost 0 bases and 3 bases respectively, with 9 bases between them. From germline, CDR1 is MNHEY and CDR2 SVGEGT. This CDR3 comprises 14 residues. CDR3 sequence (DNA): TGTGCCAGCAGTTACTCGACTCAGTTCTACGAGCAGTACTTC. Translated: CASSYSTQFYEQYF.

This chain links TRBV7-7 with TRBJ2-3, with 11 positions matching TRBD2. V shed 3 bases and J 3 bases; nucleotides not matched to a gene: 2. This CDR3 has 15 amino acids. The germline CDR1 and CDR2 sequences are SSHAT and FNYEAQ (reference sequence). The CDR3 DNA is TGTGCCAGCAGCTTGACTAGCGGGACAACAGATACGCAGTATTTT. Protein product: CASSLTSGTTDTQYF.

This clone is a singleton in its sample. CDR3 DNA sequence: TGTGCCAGCAGTGAACGGGGAGGCAGACTCTACGAGCAGTACTTC. It specifies CASSERGGRLYEQYF. The chain employs TRBV2 and TRBJ2-7; TRBD2 is a possible D gene (6 bases). The V gene's germline CDR1 is SNHLY and CDR2 FYNNEI. This CDR3 spans 15 amino acids. With 2 bases removed from V and 3 bases from J, the gap between germline ends came to 14 bases. Drawing the rest from reference TRBV2 and TRBJ2-7, the complete variable domain is EPEVTQTPSHQVTQMGQEVILRCVPISNHLYFYWYRQILGQKVEFLVSFYNNEISEKSEIFDDQFSVERPDGSNFTLKIRSTKLEDSAMYFCASSERGGRLYEQYFGPGTRLTVT.

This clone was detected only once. CDR3 sequence reads: CASSYLRQGSTDTQYF. DNA for the CDR3: TGTGCCAGCAGTTACCTGAGACAGGGGAGCACAGATACGCAGTATTTT. This rearrangement joins TRBV6-2 or TRBV6-3 to TRBJ2-3; 8 nucleotides match TRBD1. The junction had 4 bases not matched to a gene; V was cut back by 2 bases and J by 0 bases. Germline V gene data show CDR1 as MNHEY and CDR2 as SVGEGT. The CDR3 has 16 amino acids.